The entry below describes one T cell receptor beta chain. The antigen is not known. The entry originates in a study of cytotoxic CD8 clonotypes in ibrutinib-treated CLL. Overall study results and limits: For progressing versus sustained-remission patients, sampling times were not the same.

Cryopreserved PBMCs provided roughly 2 micrograms of genomic DNA for the TCR beta libraries. Assay: immunoSEQ multiplex PCR; the TCRdb copy retains only in-frame clones and omits some. The sample records roughly 220,000 clones, 70% being singletons. The specimen comprised PBMCs, sampled after 12 months of ibrutinib treatment. This clonotype originated in a human donor with chronic lymphocytic leukemia.

This chain's CDR3 is CASSPSLAGAPEQYF. The CDR3 DNA follows: TGTGCCAGCAGTCCCTCCCTAGCGGGAGCTCCCGAGCAGTACTTC. This chain links TRBV27 with TRBJ2-7; TRBD2 matches at 10 bases. V lost 5 bases and J lost 6; bases outside the gene matches: 10. The CDR3 length is 15 residues. Germline values: CDR1 MNHEY, CDR2 SMNVEV (reference sequence).